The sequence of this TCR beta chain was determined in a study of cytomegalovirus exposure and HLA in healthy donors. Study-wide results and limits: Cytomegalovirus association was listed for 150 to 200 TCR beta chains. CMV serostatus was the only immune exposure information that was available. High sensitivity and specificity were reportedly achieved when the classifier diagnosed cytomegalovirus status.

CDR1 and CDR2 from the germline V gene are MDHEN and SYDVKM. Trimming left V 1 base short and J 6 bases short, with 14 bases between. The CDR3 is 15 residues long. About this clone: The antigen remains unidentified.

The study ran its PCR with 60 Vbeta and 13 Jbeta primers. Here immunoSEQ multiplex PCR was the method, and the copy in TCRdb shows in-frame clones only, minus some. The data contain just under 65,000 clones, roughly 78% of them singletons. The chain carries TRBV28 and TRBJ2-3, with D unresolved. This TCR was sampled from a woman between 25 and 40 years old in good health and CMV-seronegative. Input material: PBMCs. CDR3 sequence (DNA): TGTGCCAGCAGTTTATCTTCTTACGCCGGGGATACGCAGTATTTT. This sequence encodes CASSLSSYAGDTQYF.